This T cell receptor beta chain was captured in a study of T cell repertoires in cytomegalovirus infection. Study as a whole: Based on public TCR beta signatures, there were indications of CMV infection and of a matching HLA type.

This clonotype was detected a few times. Its target is unknown. The CDR3 length is 15 residues. The V gene's germline CDR1 is SEHNR and CDR2 FQNEAQ (reference sequence). Germline trimming cut 5 bases from V and 5 bases from J; bases unmatched to any gene: 6. In TCRdb, the reads were re-called with MiXCR into one record per CDR3 protein. The sample holds about 770,000 distinct CDR3 sequences, about 27% seen once. Broader study findings: Dominating the ex vivo response were TCR beta clonotypes that were CMV-specific and HLA-C-restricted. Cumulative frequency of public TCR beta families picked out carriers of CMV plus the relevant HLA.

V and J are TRBV7-9 and TRBJ1-4, with TRBD1 matching over 9 bases. This receptor was obtained from a human donor in good health (CMV status not recorded). Some clones in this sample may be carry-over from other donors' samples. The sequencing used cultured CD8+ T cells from PBMCs, collected from culture after CMV antigen stimulation. This CDR3 reads CASSAPDRGNEKLFF. Written as DNA, the CDR3 is TGTGCCAGCAGCGCGCCGGACAGGGGAAATGAAAAACTGTTTTTT.